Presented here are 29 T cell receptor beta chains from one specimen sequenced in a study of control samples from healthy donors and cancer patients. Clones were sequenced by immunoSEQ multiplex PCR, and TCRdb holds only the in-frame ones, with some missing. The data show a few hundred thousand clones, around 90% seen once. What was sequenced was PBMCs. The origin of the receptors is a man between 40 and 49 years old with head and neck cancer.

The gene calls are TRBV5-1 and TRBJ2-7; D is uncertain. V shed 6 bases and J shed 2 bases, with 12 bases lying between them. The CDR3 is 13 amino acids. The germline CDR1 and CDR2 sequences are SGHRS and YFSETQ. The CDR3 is CASTRAGAYEQYF. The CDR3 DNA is TGCGCCAGCACAAGGGCTGGAGCCTACGAGCAGTACTTC.

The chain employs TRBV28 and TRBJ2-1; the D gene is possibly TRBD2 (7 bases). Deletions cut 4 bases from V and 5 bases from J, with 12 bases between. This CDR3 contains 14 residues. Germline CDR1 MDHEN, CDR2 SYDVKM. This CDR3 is CASSYRGADNEQFF. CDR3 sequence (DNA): TGTGCCAGCAGTTATCGGGGGGCGGACAATGAGCAGTTCTTC.

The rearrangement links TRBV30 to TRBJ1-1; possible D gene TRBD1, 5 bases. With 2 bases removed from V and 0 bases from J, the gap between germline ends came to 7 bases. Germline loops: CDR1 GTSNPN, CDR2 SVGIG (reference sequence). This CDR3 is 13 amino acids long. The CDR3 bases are TGTGCCTGGAGTCGGGGCTTGAACACTGAAGCTTTCTTT. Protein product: CAWSRGLNTEAFF.

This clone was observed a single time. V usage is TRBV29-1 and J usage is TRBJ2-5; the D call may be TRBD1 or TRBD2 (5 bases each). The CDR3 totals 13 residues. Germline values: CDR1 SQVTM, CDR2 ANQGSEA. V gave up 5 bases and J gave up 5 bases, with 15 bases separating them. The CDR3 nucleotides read TGCAGCGTTCGGCAGGGCCCGGGGGAGACCCAGTACTTC. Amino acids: CSVRQGPGETQYF. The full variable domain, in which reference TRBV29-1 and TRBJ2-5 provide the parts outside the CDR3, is SAVISQKPSRDICQRGTSLTIQCQVDSQVTMMFWYRQQPGQSLTLIATANQGSEATYESGFVIDKFPISRPNLTFSTLTVSNMSPEDSSIYLCSVRQGPGETQYFGPGTRLLVL.

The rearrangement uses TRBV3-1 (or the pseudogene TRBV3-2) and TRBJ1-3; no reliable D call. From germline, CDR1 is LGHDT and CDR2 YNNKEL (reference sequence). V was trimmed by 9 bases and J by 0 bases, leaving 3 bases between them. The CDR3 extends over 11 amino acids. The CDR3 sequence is CASHSGNTIYF. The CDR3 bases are TGTGCCAGTCACTCTGGAAACACCATATATTTT.

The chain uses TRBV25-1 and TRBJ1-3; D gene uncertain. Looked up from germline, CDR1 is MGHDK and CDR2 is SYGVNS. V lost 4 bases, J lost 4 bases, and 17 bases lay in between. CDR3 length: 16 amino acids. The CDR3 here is CASSALEGPPGNTIYF. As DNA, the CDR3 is TGTGCCAGCAGTGCCTTAGAGGGTCCTCCAGGAAACACCATATATTTT.

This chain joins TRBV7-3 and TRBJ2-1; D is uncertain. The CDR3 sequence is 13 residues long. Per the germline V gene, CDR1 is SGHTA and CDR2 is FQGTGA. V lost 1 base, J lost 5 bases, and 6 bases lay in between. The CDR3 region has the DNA TGTGCCAGCAGCTTAATCACCAACAATGAGCAGTTCTTC. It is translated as CASSLITNNEQFF.

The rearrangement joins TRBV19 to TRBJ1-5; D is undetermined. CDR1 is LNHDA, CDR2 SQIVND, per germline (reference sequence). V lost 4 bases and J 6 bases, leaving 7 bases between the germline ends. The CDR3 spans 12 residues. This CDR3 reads CASSTLGQPQHF. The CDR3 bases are TGTGCCAGTAGTACTCTGGGTCAGCCCCAGCATTTT.

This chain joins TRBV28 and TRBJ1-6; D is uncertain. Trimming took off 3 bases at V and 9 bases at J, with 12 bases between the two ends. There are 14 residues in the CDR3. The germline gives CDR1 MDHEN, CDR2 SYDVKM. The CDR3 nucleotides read TGTGCCAGCAGTTTCTCTGTGGGCGGTTCACCCCTCCACTTT. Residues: CASSFSVGGSPLHF.

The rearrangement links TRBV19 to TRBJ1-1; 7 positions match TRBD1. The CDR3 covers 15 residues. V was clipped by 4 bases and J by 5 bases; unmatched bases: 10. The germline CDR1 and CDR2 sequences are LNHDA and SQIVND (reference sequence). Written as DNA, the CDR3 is TGTGCCAGTAGTACCGCCCGACAGGGATATACTGAAGCTTTCTTT. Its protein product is CASSTARQGYTEAFF.

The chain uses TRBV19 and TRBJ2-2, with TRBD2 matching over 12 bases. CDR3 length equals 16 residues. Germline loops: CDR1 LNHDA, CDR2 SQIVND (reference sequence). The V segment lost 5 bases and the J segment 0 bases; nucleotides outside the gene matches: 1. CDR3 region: CASSPSGRANTGELFF. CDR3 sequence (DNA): TGTGCCAGTAGTCCTAGCGGGAGGGCGAACACCGGGGAGCTGTTTTTT.

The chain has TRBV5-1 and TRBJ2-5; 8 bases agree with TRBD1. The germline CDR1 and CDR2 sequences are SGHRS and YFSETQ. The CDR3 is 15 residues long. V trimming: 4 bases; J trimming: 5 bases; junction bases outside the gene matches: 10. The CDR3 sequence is CASSASAGGWETQYF. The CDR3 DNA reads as TGCGCCAGCAGCGCCTCGGCAGGGGGCTGGGAGACCCAGTACTTC.

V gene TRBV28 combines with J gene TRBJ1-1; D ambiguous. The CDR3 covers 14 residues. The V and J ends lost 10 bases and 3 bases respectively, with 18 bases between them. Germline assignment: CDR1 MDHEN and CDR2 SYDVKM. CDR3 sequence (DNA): TGTGCCACCGGACGGGCGGTGGTAGACACTGAAGCTTTCTTT. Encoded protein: CATGRAVVDTEAFF. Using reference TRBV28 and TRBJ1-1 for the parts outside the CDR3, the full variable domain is DVKVTQSSRYLVKRTGEKVFLECVQDMDHENMFWYRQDPGLGLRLIYFSYDVKMKEKGDIPEGYSVSREKKERFSLILESASTNQTSMYLCATGRAVVDTEAFFGQGTRLTVV.

The CDR3 is CARQAGGDTEAFF. DNA of the CDR3: TGTGCCCGTCAGGCGGGGGGTGACACTGAAGCTTTCTTT. The V and J genes are TRBV30 and TRBJ1-1; D might be TRBD1 (5 bases). CDR1 is GTSNPN, CDR2 SVGIG, per germline (reference sequence). The CDR3 totals 13 residues. Trimming left V 8 bases short and J 3 bases short, with 16 bases between. The whole variable domain, filled in from reference TRBV30 and TRBJ1-1, reads SQTIHQWPATLVQPVGSPLSLECTVEGTSNPNLYWYRQAAGRGLQLLFYSVGIGQISSEVPQNLSASRPQDRQFILSSKKLLLSDSGFYLCARQAGGDTEAFFGQGTRLTVV.

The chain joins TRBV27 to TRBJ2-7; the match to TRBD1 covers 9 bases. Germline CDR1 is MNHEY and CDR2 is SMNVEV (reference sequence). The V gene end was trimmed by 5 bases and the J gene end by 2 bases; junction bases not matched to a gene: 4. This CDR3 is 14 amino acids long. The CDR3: CASSGGQGPYEQYF. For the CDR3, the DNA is TGTGCCAGCAGTGGCGGACAGGGGCCCTACGAGCAGTACTTC.

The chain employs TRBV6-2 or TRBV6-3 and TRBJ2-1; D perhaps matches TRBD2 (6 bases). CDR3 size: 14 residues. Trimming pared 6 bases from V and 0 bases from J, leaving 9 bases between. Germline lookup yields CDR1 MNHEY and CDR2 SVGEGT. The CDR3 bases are TGTGCCAGCAGCGAGGGAGGCTCCTACAATGAGCAGTTCTTC. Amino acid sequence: CASSEGGSYNEQFF.

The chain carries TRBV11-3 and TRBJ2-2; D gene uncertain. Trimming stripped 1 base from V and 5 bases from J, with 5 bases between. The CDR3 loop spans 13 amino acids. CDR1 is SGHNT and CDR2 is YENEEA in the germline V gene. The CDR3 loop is CASSLGVTGELFF. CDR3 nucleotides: TGTGCCAGCAGCTTAGGGGTTACCGGGGAGCTGTTTTTT.

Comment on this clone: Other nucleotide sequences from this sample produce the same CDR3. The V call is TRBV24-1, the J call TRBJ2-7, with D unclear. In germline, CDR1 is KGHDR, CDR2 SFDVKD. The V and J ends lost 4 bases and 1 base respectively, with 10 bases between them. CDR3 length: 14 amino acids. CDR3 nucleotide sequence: TGTGCCACCAGTGACCCTGGTTCGTCCTACGAGCAGTACTTC. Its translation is CATSDPGSSYEQYF.

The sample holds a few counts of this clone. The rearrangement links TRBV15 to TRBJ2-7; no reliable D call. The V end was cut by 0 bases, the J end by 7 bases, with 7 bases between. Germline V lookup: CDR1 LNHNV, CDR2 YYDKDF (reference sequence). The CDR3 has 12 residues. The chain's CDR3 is CATSRDRTEQYF. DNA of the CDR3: TGTGCCACCAGCAGAGATCGGACGGAGCAGTACTTC.

The CDR3 region is CASSLTGETQYF. The CDR3 DNA is TGTGCCAGCAGTTTGACAGGGGAGACCCAGTACTTC. The rearrangement joins TRBV12-3 or TRBV12-4 to TRBJ2-5, with TRBD1 matching over 7 bases. The ends lost 3 bases at V and 5 bases at J; junction bases unmatched: 0. The CDR3 sequence is 12 residues long.

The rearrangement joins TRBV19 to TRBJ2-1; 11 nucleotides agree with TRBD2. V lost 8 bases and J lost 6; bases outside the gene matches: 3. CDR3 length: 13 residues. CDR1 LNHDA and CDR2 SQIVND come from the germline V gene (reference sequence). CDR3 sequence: CASLLAGVNEQFF. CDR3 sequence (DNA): TGTGCCAGTTTACTAGCGGGAGTCAATGAGCAGTTCTTC.

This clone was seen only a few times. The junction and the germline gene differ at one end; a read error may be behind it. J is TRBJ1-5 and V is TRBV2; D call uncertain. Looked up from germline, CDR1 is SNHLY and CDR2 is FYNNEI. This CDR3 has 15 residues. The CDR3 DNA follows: TGTGCCAGCAGGGAAGACACTAATAGCAATCAGCCCCAGCATTTT. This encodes CASREDTNSNQPQHF.

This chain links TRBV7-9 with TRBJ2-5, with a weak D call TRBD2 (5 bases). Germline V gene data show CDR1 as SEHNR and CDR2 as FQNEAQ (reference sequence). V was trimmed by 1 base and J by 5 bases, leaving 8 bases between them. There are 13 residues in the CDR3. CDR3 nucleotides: TGTGCCAGCAGCTTAGAACTAGTTGAGACCCAGTACTTC. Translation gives CASSLELVETQYF.

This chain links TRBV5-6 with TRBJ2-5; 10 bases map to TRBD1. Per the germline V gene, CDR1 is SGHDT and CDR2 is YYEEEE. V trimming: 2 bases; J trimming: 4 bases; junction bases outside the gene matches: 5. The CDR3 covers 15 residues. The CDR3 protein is CASSLRTGGRETQYF. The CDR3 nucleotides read TGTGCCAGCAGCTTAAGGACAGGGGGGAGAGAGACCCAGTACTTC.

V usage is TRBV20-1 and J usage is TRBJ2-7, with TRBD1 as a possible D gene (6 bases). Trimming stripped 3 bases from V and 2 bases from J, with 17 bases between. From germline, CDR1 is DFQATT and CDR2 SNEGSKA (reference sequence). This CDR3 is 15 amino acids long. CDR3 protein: CSASAERGMAYEQYF. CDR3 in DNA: TGCAGTGCTAGTGCTGAAAGGGGGATGGCCTACGAGCAGTACTTC.

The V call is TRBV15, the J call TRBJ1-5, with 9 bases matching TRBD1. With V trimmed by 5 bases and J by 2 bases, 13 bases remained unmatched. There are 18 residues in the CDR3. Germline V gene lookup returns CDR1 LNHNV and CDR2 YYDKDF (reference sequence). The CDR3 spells CATSPPGQGFVGNQPQHF. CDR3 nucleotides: TGTGCCACCAGCCCGCCGGGACAGGGTTTTGTAGGCAATCAGCCCCAGCATTTT.

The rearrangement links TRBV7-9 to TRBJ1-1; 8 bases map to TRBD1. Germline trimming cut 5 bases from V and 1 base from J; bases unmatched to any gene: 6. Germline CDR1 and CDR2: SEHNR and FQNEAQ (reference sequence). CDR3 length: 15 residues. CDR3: CASSLRTGPNTEAFF. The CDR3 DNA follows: TGTGCCAGCAGCCTACGGACAGGGCCGAACACTGAAGCTTTCTTT.

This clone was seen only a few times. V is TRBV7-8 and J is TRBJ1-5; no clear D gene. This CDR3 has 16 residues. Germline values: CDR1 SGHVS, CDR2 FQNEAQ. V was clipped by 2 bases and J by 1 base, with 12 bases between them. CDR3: CASSLFREGSNQPQHF. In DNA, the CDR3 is TGTGCCAGCAGCTTATTTCGGGAAGGCAGCAATCAGCCCCAGCATTTT.

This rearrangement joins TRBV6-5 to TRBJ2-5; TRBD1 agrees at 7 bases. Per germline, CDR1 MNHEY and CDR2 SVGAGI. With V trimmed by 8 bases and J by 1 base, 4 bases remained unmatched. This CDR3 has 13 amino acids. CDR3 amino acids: CASHGTAQETQYF. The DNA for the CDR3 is TGTGCCAGCCACGGGACAGCCCAAGAGACCCAGTACTTC.